A selection of T cell receptor beta chains follows, all from one sample in a study of cytomegalovirus exposure and HLA in healthy donors. Libraries were prepared by immunoSEQ multiplex PCR; TCRdb keeps only in-frame clonotypes and omits some of them. The data contain 120,000 or so clones, about 96% of them seen just once; the ten biggest clones take up about 1.7%. Sequenced input: PBMCs. The receptors derive from a man aged 18 to 35 in good health and CMV-seronegative. Both conserved end residues are part of each CDR3. Fields, in order: CDR3 DNA, CDR3 protein, V gene, CDR3 length, J gene, D gene, clone size. The D gene is left open where the match is weak. Clone size is not always given. Where it is, it says once, few, many or a class for expanded clones.

cdr3_nt: TGTGCCAGCAGTCCGGGACTAGCGGGAGTTGGCACCGGGGAGCTGTTTTTT; cdr3_aa: CASSPGLAGVGTGELFF; v_call: TRBV28; cdr3_length: 17; j_call: TRBJ2-2; d_call: TRBD2; clone_size: NA
cdr3_nt: TGTGCCAGCAGTGGACAGGGGAATAGCAATCAGCCCCAGCATTTT; cdr3_aa: CASSGQGNSNQPQHF; v_call: TRBV2; cdr3_length: 15; j_call: TRBJ1-5; d_call: TRBD1; clone_size: NA
cdr3_nt: TGTGCCAGCAGTTACCCCTGGGACTCCACCATAGCCAAAAACATTCAGTACTTC; cdr3_aa: CASSYPWDSTIAKNIQYF; v_call: TRBV28; cdr3_length: 18; j_call: TRBJ2-4; d_call: NA; clone_size: NA
cdr3_nt: TGTGCCAGCAGCGTAGGGGCCACTAGCGGGGCCGGGGAGCTGTTTTTT; cdr3_aa: CASSVGATSGAGELFF; v_call: TRBV9; cdr3_length: 16; j_call: TRBJ2-2; d_call: TRBD2; clone_size: once
cdr3_nt: TGTGCCAGCAGCTTAGCCCCAGGGTCTGCTACCGGGGAGCTGTTTTTT; cdr3_aa: CASSLAPGSATGELFF; v_call: TRBV7-2; cdr3_length: 16; j_call: TRBJ2-2; d_call: NA; clone_size: NA
cdr3_nt: TGTGCCAGCAGCCAAGTACGGGAGAACACTGAAGCTTTCTTT; cdr3_aa: CASSQVRENTEAFF; v_call: TRBV4-2; cdr3_length: 14; j_call: TRBJ1-1; d_call: NA; clone_size: NA
cdr3_nt: TGTGCCAGCAGCCAACCGGGACTTTCCTACAATGAGCAGTTCTTC; cdr3_aa: CASSQPGLSYNEQFF; v_call: TRBV7-6; cdr3_length: 15; j_call: TRBJ2-1; d_call: NA; clone_size: NA
cdr3_nt: TGTGCCAGCAGTTACGACAGCCCTATGAACACTGAAGCTTTCTTT; cdr3_aa: CASSYDSPMNTEAFF; v_call: TRBV6-5; cdr3_length: 15; j_call: TRBJ1-1; d_call: NA; clone_size: NA
cdr3_nt: TGTGCCAGCAGCCGGTCGACTAGCGGGAGATCCCTTACCTTCAATGAGCAGTTCTTC; cdr3_aa: CASSRSTSGRSLTFNEQFF; v_call: TRBV9; cdr3_length: 19; j_call: TRBJ2-1; d_call: TRBD2; clone_size: NA
cdr3_nt: TGTGCCAGTAGTATACGGCAGGGGGCCGGAAACACCATATATTTT; cdr3_aa: CASSIRQGAGNTIYF; v_call: TRBV19; cdr3_length: 15; j_call: TRBJ1-3; d_call: TRBD1; clone_size: NA
cdr3_nt: TGCGCCAGCAGCCCAGGGGCGGTTAATGAAAAACTGTTTTTT; cdr3_aa: CASSPGAVNEKLFF; v_call: TRBV5-1; cdr3_length: 14; j_call: TRBJ1-4; d_call: NA; clone_size: NA
cdr3_nt: TGTGCCAGCAGTGAATTAATGACTAGCGGTCCGGGGGAGCAGTACTTC; cdr3_aa: CASSELMTSGPGEQYF; v_call: TRBV6-1; cdr3_length: 16; j_call: TRBJ2-7; d_call: TRBD2; clone_size: NA
cdr3_nt: TGTGCCAGCAGCTTTAGACTCACCGGGGAGCTGTTTTTT; cdr3_aa: CASSFRLTGELFF; v_call: TRBV7-6; cdr3_length: 13; j_call: TRBJ2-2; d_call: NA; clone_size: NA
cdr3_nt: TGTGCCAGTAGTGCAAACAGGGACCCCTACAATGAGCAGTTCTTC; cdr3_aa: CASSANRDPYNEQFF; v_call: TRBV19; cdr3_length: 15; j_call: TRBJ2-1; d_call: NA; clone_size: NA
cdr3_nt: TGCGCCAGCAGCCAAGCGGACAGAGCCTACGAGCAGTACTTC; cdr3_aa: CASSQADRAYEQYF; v_call: TRBV4-3; cdr3_length: 14; j_call: TRBJ2-7; d_call: NA; clone_size: NA
cdr3_nt: TGTGCCTGGAGTGACCCAACAGGGGGCACTGAAGCTTTCTTT; cdr3_aa: CAWSDPTGGTEAFF; v_call: TRBV30; cdr3_length: 14; j_call: TRBJ1-1; d_call: TRBD1; clone_size: NA
cdr3_nt: TGCGCCAGCAGCCAAGGACTAGCGGGGGGCGAGCAGTACTTC; cdr3_aa: CASSQGLAGGEQYF; v_call: TRBV4-1; cdr3_length: 14; j_call: TRBJ2-7; d_call: TRBD2; clone_size: NA
cdr3_nt: TGTGCCAGCAGTACCTATAGACGGGACACTGAAGCTTTCTTT; cdr3_aa: CASSTYRRDTEAFF; v_call: TRBV6-5; cdr3_length: 14; j_call: TRBJ1-1; d_call: NA; clone_size: NA
cdr3_nt: TGTGCCAGCAGTCTGGGGACTAGCGGGAGCTCCTACGAGCAGTACTTC; cdr3_aa: CASSLGTSGSSYEQYF; v_call: TRBV28; cdr3_length: 16; j_call: TRBJ2-7; d_call: TRBD2; clone_size: NA
cdr3_nt: TGTGCCAGCAGCTTAGATGCAGGGGGCGACTCCTACGAGCAGTACTTC; cdr3_aa: CASSLDAGGDSYEQYF; v_call: TRBV11-2; cdr3_length: 16; j_call: TRBJ2-7; d_call: TRBD1; clone_size: NA
cdr3_nt: TGTGCCAGCGGCGCGGGTGGTTTCGGCGGTGAAGCTTTCTTT; cdr3_aa: CASGAGGFGGEAFF; v_call: TRBV7-2; cdr3_length: 14; j_call: TRBJ1-1; d_call: NA; clone_size: NA
cdr3_nt: TGTGCCAGCAGCAGAGATCGGGAGGGCCAGTACTACGAGCAGTACTTC; cdr3_aa: CASSRDREGQYYEQYF; v_call: TRBV21-1; cdr3_length: 16; j_call: TRBJ2-7; d_call: NA; clone_size: few
cdr3_nt: TGTGCCAGCAGCTTAGCTGGAGGAAGCACTGAAGCTTTCTTT; cdr3_aa: CASSLAGGSTEAFF; v_call: TRBV7-8; cdr3_length: 14; j_call: TRBJ1-1; d_call: NA; clone_size: NA
cdr3_nt: TGTGCCAGCAGCCCCCAGGGGAGACTCCTTACCCTCGAGCAGTACTTC; cdr3_aa: CASSPQGRLLTLEQYF; v_call: TRBV11-3; cdr3_length: 16; j_call: TRBJ2-7; d_call: NA; clone_size: NA
cdr3_nt: TGTGCCAGCAGCTTAGGGGGGGCACGTGAAAAACTGTTTTTT; cdr3_aa: CASSLGGAREKLFF; v_call: TRBV13; cdr3_length: 14; j_call: TRBJ1-4; d_call: NA; clone_size: NA
cdr3_nt: TGCGCCAGCAGCCCTACGGAGGAGTTCACAGATACGCAGTATTTT; cdr3_aa: CASSPTEEFTDTQYF; v_call: TRBV4-1; cdr3_length: 15; j_call: TRBJ2-3; d_call: NA; clone_size: NA
cdr3_nt: TGTGCCAGCAGCTTCGGCGGGCTGGTATACGAGCAGTACTTC; cdr3_aa: CASSFGGLVYEQYF; v_call: TRBV5-5; cdr3_length: 14; j_call: TRBJ2-7; d_call: NA; clone_size: NA
cdr3_nt: TGTGCCAGCAGCTCGCCGGGACTAGCGGGCGACTACGAGCAGTACTTC; cdr3_aa: CASSSPGLAGDYEQYF; v_call: TRBV7-8; cdr3_length: 16; j_call: TRBJ2-7; d_call: TRBD2; clone_size: NA
cdr3_nt: TGTGCCAGCAGCGTCCTATCTCAGCCCCAGCATTTT; cdr3_aa: CASSVLSQPQHF; v_call: TRBV6-6; cdr3_length: 12; j_call: TRBJ1-5; d_call: NA; clone_size: NA
cdr3_nt: TGTGCCAGTAGTATCGCCGCCGGGACATTAGCCTACGAGCAGTACTTC; cdr3_aa: CASSIAAGTLAYEQYF; v_call: TRBV19; cdr3_length: 16; j_call: TRBJ2-7; d_call: NA; clone_size: NA
cdr3_nt: TGTGCCAGCAGCCAAGTGTCGGGAGAATTCTCCGAGCAGTACTTC; cdr3_aa: CASSQVSGEFSEQYF; v_call: TRBV4-2; cdr3_length: 15; j_call: TRBJ2-7; d_call: NA; clone_size: once
cdr3_nt: TGTGCCAGCAGTGAGGTAGCAACTAATGAAAAACTGTTTTTT; cdr3_aa: CASSEVATNEKLFF; v_call: TRBV6-5; cdr3_length: 14; j_call: TRBJ1-4; d_call: NA; clone_size: once
cdr3_nt: TGCGCCAGCAGCCAGAGGACTAGCGGGAACTCCTACGAGCAGTACTTC; cdr3_aa: CASSQRTSGNSYEQYF; v_call: TRBV5-1; cdr3_length: 16; j_call: TRBJ2-7; d_call: TRBD2; clone_size: NA
cdr3_nt: TGCGCCAGCAGCCAAGACACAGGGGGCTTGGGTGGCTACACCTTC; cdr3_aa: CASSQDTGGLGGYTF; v_call: TRBV4-1; cdr3_length: 15; j_call: TRBJ1-2; d_call: TRBD1; clone_size: once
cdr3_nt: TGTGCCAGCAGCTTCCCACAGGGGGCGCAGGGAGAGGTCTACGAGCAGTACTTC; cdr3_aa: CASSFPQGAQGEVYEQYF; v_call: TRBV7-9; cdr3_length: 18; j_call: TRBJ2-7; d_call: TRBD1; clone_size: NA
cdr3_nt: TGTGCCTGGAGTGTGGGGGCGTCTACTGAAGCTTTCTTT; cdr3_aa: CAWSVGASTEAFF; v_call: TRBV30; cdr3_length: 13; j_call: TRBJ1-1; d_call: NA; clone_size: NA
cdr3_nt: TGTGCCAGCAGTTTAGTGGGGACAGGAGTTGCAACTAATGAAAAACTGTTTTTT; cdr3_aa: CASSLVGTGVATNEKLFF; v_call: TRBV27; cdr3_length: 18; j_call: TRBJ1-4; d_call: TRBD1; clone_size: NA
cdr3_nt: TGTGCCAGCTCACCTGGGCCAGCTAAGAACACTGAAGCTTTCTTT; cdr3_aa: CASSPGPAKNTEAFF; v_call: TRBV18; cdr3_length: 15; j_call: TRBJ1-1; d_call: NA; clone_size: once
cdr3_nt: TGTGCCAGCAGCCTCTTGGGACTAGCGGGAGAAGTCGGCTACAATGAGCAGTTCTTC; cdr3_aa: CASSLLGLAGEVGYNEQFF; v_call: TRBV7-8; cdr3_length: 19; j_call: TRBJ2-1; d_call: TRBD2; clone_size: NA
cdr3_nt: TGTGCCAGACCCCTGCAAGCGGCTAGCTCCTACAATGAGCAGTTCTTC; cdr3_aa: CARPLQAASSYNEQFF; v_call: TRBV5-3; cdr3_length: 16; j_call: TRBJ2-1; d_call: NA; clone_size: NA
cdr3_nt: TGCGCCAGCAGCCAAGGACTCAGCTACGAGCAGTACTTC; cdr3_aa: CASSQGLSYEQYF; v_call: TRBV4-3; cdr3_length: 13; j_call: TRBJ2-7; d_call: NA; clone_size: NA
cdr3_nt: TGTGCCAGCAGCCAAATAGCGGGAGGCACGACATCATATACCGGGGAGCTGTTTTTT; cdr3_aa: CASSQIAGGTTSYTGELFF; v_call: TRBV4-2; cdr3_length: 19; j_call: TRBJ2-2; d_call: TRBD2; clone_size: NA
cdr3_nt: TGTGCCAGTAGTAGTGGCGGGAGGTTCACAGATACGCAGTATTTT; cdr3_aa: CASSSGGRFTDTQYF; v_call: TRBV19; cdr3_length: 15; j_call: TRBJ2-3; d_call: TRBD2; clone_size: NA
cdr3_nt: TGTGCCAGCAGCGCCGTCACGGGACTAGCTAGCGGTGAGCAGTTCTTC; cdr3_aa: CASSAVTGLASGEQFF; v_call: TRBV9; cdr3_length: 16; j_call: TRBJ2-1; d_call: TRBD2; clone_size: NA
cdr3_nt: TGTGCCTGGAGGGCAGGGGGCGAAGGAGCTTTCTTT; cdr3_aa: CAWRAGGEGAFF; v_call: TRBV30; cdr3_length: 12; j_call: TRBJ1-1; d_call: TRBD1; clone_size: NA
cdr3_nt: TGTGCCAGCAGCTTAGAATACGGCGGACTCTATGGCTACACCTTC; cdr3_aa: CASSLEYGGLYGYTF; v_call: TRBV7-9; cdr3_length: 15; j_call: TRBJ1-2; d_call: NA; clone_size: NA
cdr3_nt: TGTGCCTGGAGTGTTGCCAGGGCGCCGTCCTACGAGCAGTACTTC; cdr3_aa: CAWSVARAPSYEQYF; v_call: TRBV30; cdr3_length: 15; j_call: TRBJ2-7; d_call: NA; clone_size: NA
cdr3_nt: TGTGCCAGCAATTACAGGGGGGTCGATGAAAAACTGTTTTTT; cdr3_aa: CASNYRGVDEKLFF; v_call: TRBV2; cdr3_length: 14; j_call: TRBJ1-4; d_call: TRBD1; clone_size: NA
cdr3_nt: TGCAGCCTTCGGGGGGGCCGTGCCTCCTACAATGAGCAGTTCTTC; cdr3_aa: CSLRGGRASYNEQFF; v_call: TRBV29-1; cdr3_length: 15; j_call: TRBJ2-1; d_call: TRBD2; clone_size: NA
cdr3_nt: TGTGCCAGCAGTGATTTCTTGGGGACAGGGGTAAAAGAGCAGTTCTTC; cdr3_aa: CASSDFLGTGVKEQFF; v_call: TRBV2; cdr3_length: 16; j_call: TRBJ2-1; d_call: TRBD1; clone_size: NA